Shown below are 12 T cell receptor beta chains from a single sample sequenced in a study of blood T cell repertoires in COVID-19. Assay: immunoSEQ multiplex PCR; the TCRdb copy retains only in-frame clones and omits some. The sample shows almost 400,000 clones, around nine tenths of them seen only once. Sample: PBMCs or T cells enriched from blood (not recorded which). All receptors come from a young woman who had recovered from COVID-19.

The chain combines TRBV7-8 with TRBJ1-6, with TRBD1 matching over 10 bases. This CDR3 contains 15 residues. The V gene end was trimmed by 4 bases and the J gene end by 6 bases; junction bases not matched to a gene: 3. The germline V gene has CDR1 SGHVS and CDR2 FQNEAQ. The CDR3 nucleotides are TGTGCCAGCAGCTCGACAGGGGGCGTTAATTCACCCCTCCACTTT. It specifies CASSSTGGVNSPLHF.

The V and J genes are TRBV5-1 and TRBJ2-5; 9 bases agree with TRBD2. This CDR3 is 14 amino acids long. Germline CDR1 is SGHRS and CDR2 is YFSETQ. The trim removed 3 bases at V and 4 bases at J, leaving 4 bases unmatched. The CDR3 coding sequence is TGCGCCAGCAGCTCAGCGACTAGCGGAGAGACCCAGTACTTC. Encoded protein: CASSSATSGETQYF.

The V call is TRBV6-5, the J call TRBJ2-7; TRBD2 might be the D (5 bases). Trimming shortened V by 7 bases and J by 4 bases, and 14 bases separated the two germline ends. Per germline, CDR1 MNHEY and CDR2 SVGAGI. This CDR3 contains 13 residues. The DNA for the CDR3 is TGTGCCAGCAATTTAAGCGGACCTTACGAGCAGTACTTC. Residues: CASNLSGPYEQYF.

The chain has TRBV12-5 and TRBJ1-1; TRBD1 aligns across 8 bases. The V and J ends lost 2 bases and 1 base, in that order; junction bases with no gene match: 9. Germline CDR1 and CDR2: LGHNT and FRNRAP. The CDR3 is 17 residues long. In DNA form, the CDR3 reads TGTGCTAGTGGTTTGCCCATTGGACAGGGTGCGAACACTGAAGCTTTCTTT. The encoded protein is CASGLPIGQGANTEAFF.

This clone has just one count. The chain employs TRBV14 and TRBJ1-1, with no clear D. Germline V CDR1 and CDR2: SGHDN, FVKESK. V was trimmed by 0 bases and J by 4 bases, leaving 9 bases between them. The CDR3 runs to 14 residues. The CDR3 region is CASSQEIRGTEAFF. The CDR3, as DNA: TGTGCCAGCAGCCAAGAGATCCGAGGCACTGAAGCTTTCTTT.

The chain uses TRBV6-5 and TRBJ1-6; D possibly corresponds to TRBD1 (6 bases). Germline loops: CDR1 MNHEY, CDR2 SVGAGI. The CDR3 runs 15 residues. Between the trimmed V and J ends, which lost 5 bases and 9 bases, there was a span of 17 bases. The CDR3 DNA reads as TGTGCCAGCAGTCCCGACAGGATTTACACTTCACCCCTCCACTTT. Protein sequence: CASSPDRIYTSPLHF.

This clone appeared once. Here the CDR3 reads CASSGRDRDYLYGYTF. CDR3 in DNA: TGTGCCAGCAGTGGCCGGGACAGGGACTATTTGTATGGCTACACCTTC. The rearrangement joins TRBV6-1 to TRBJ1-2; 9 bases are shared with TRBD1. The germline CDR1 and CDR2 sequences are MNHNS and SASEGT. V dropped 4 bases and J dropped 5; count of bases not matched to a gene: 11. The length of the CDR3 is 16 residues.

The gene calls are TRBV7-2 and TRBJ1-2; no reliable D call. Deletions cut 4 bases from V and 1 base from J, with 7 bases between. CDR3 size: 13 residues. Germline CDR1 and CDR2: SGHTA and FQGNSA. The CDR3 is CASSSRDNYGYTF. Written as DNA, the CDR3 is TGTGCCAGCAGCTCACGAGATAACTATGGCTACACCTTC.

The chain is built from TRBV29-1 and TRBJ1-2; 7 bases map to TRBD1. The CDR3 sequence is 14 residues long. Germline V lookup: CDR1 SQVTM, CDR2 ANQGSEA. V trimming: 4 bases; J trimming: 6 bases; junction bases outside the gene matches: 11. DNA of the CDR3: TGCAGCGTTGCCCACCGACAGGGAAGAGATGGCTACACCTTC. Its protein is CSVAHRQGRDGYTF.

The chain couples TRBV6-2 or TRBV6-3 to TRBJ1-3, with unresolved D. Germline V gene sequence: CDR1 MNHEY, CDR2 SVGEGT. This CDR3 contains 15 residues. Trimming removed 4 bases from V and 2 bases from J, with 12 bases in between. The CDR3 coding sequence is TGTGCCAGCAGTTCAGCGGGGAACACTGGAAACACCATATATTTT. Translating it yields CASSSAGNTGNTIYF.

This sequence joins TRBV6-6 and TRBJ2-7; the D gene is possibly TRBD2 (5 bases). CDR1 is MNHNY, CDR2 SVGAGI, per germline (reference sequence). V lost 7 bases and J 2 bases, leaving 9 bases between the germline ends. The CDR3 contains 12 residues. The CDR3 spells CASMEEPYEQYF. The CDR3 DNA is TGTGCCAGCATGGAGGAACCCTACGAGCAGTACTTC.

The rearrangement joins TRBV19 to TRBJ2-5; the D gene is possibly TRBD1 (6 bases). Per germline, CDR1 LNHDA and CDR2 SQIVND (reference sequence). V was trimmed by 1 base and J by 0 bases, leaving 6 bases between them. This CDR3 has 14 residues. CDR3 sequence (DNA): TGTGCCAGTAGTATAGGACAGGACCAAGAGACCCAGTACTTC. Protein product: CASSIGQDQETQYF.